This is a list of T cell receptor beta chains from one sample in a study of Graves' ophthalmopathy and Graves' hyperthyroidism. From the multiplex PCR reads, TCRdb called clonotypes with MiXCR, one entry per CDR3 protein. Of some 1.1 million distinct CDR3 sequences listed, about 35% were seen once; the top ten hold approximately 10%. The sample comprised peripheral blood or thyroid tissue (not recorded which). The receptors were sampled from an adult man with Graves' hyperthyroidism. The CDR3 runs from the conserved cysteine through the conserved F or W. Each record gives: D gene, J gene, V gene, clone size, CDR3 protein, CDR3 DNA. A D gene is named only where the DNA matches it firmly. Rows give clone size only sometimes, using once, few, many, or a class for an expanded clone.

. TRBJ2-7 TRBV20-1 . CSARDFGAGAVEQYF TGCAGTGCTAGAGATTTCGGGGCAGGGGCGGTCGAGCAGTACTTC
. TRBJ2-7 TRBV10-3 many CAIRSLPTSYEQYF TGTGCCATCAGATCGCTTCCGACCTCCTACGAGCAGTACTTC
TRBD2 TRBJ2-7 TRBV25-1 . CASSAQREGPYYEQYF TGTGCCAGCAGTGCCCAGCGGGAGGGCCCCTATTACGAGCAGTACTTC
. TRBJ2-3 TRBV5-5 few CASSLVDTDTQYF TGTGCCAGCAGCTTGGTTGACACAGATACGCAGTATTTT
TRBD1 TRBJ2-7 TRBV5-6 few CASSDWDRSYEQYF TGTGCCAGCAGCGACTGGGACAGATCATACGAGCAGTACTTC
. TRBJ1-1 TRBV9 few CASSVENREGPNTEAFF TGTGCCAGCAGCGTAGAAAACAGAGAAGGGCCGAACACTGAAGCTTTCTTT
. TRBJ1-1 TRBV24-1 . CATSDLGHGNTEAFF TGTGCCACCAGTGATTTGGGACATGGGAACACTGAAGCTTTCTTT
TRBD2 TRBJ2-5 TRBV5-4 . CASSLPAGGRETQYF TGTGCCAGCAGCTTGCCGGCGGGGGGGCGGGAGACCCAGTACTTC
TRBD1 TRBJ1-2 TRBV20-1 . CSAGTGDDGYTF TGCAGTGCCGGAACAGGGGACGATGGCTACACCTTC
TRBD1 TRBJ2-7 TRBV25-1 . CARGGQGSYEQYF TGTGCTAGAGGTGGACAGGGCAGCTACGAGCAGTACTTC